A single sample gave rise to the 14 T cell receptor beta chains below, sequenced in a study of CXCR3-negative and CXCR3-positive naive CD8 T cells. Each TRB cDNA library was prepared by 5' RACE (with UMI labels). Reanalyzing the 5' RACE reads, TCRdb keeps one entry per CDR3 protein, without DNA. Reported are around 50,000 distinct CDR3 sequences; the ten largest clones contain around a quarter. The sample comprised memory CD8+ T cells from blood. Receptors were obtained from a human donor in good health. Some clones in this sample may be carry-over from other donors' samples.

The gene calls are TRBV6-4 and TRBJ2-2. The CDR3 is made up of 14 amino acids. Germline values: CDR1 MRHNA, CDR2 SNTAGT. CDR3 residues: CASQPDQNTGELFF.

This chain links TRBV28 with TRBJ2-1. This CDR3 contains 13 residues. Germline V gene sequence: CDR1 MDHEN, CDR2 SYDVKM. The CDR3 is CATSALPYNEQFF.

The CDR3 protein is CASSGQTDSLYGTDTQYF. The V and J genes are TRBV9 and TRBJ2-3; TCRdb's D call of TRBD1 is untestable without DNA. CDR1 is SGDLS, CDR2 YYNGEE, per germline. This CDR3 is 18 amino acids long.

V gene TRBV12-2 combines with J gene TRBJ2-5; TCRdb picks TRBD1, but there is no DNA to check that call. TRBV12-2 is tagged as a pseudogene. The CDR3 totals 13 residues. The CDR3 loop reads CASRARQGQTQYF.

The chain joins TRBV6-2 or TRBV6-3 to TRBJ2-7; the D call from TCRdb, TRBD1, cannot be confirmed without DNA. The length of the CDR3 is 13 residues. Germline V gene lookup returns CDR1 MNHEY and CDR2 SVGEGT. Here the CDR3 reads CASSYSSGSEQYF.

The chain combines TRBV7-6 with TRBJ2-5. The CDR3 totals 14 residues. The germline CDR1 and CDR2 sequences are SGHVS and FNYEAQ. The CDR3 sequence: CASSLGRVEETQYF.

The chain carries TRBV9 and TRBJ2-7. The CDR3 sequence is 13 residues long. CDR1 and CDR2 from the germline V gene are SGDLS and YYNGEE. CDR3 sequence reads: CASSPRNSYEQYF.

The rearrangement links TRBV10-1 to TRBJ2-1. The CDR3 sequence is 14 residues long. Germline values: CDR1 WNHNN, CDR2 SYGVQD (reference sequence). The CDR3 protein is CASSESLTYNEQFF.

The chain couples TRBV7-3 to TRBJ2-1; TCRdb returns TRBD1, unconfirmable since there is no DNA. There are 13 residues in the CDR3. The germline gives CDR1 SGHTA, CDR2 FQGTGA. CDR3 sequence: CASRTLGGNEQFF.

The chain joins TRBV25-1 to TRBJ1-6; the D call from TCRdb, TRBD1, cannot be confirmed without DNA. From germline, CDR1 is MGHDK and CDR2 SYGVNS. This CDR3 has 13 residues. The CDR3 is CASSEWTAISLHF.

The chain uses TRBV7-8 and TRBJ2-2; as DNA is missing, the TRBD2 call by TCRdb cannot be tested. CDR3 length: 17 residues. Germline V gene data show CDR1 as SGHVS and CDR2 as FQNEAQ. CDR3 sequence reads: CASSSFLAGSLAGELFF.

The J gene is TRBJ2-3, the V gene TRBV4-2; the TRBD2 assignment by TCRdb is unverifiable without DNA. Looked up from germline, CDR1 is LGHNA and CDR2 is YNFKEQ. The CDR3 sequence is 21 residues long. This CDR3 is CASSQDATSWTSGTPTDTQYF.

The chain combines TRBV20-1 with TRBJ2-7; TCRdb outputs TRBD2, but without DNA this stays unchecked. CDR3 length equals 14 residues. The germline V gene has CDR1 DFQATT and CDR2 SNEGSKA (reference sequence). The CDR3 reads CSARRDLSLYEQYF.

This chain joins TRBV11-2 and TRBJ1-4. This CDR3 contains 15 residues. Germline V gene lookup returns CDR1 SGHAT and CDR2 FQNNGV. CDR3 protein: CASSFGRQANEKLFF.